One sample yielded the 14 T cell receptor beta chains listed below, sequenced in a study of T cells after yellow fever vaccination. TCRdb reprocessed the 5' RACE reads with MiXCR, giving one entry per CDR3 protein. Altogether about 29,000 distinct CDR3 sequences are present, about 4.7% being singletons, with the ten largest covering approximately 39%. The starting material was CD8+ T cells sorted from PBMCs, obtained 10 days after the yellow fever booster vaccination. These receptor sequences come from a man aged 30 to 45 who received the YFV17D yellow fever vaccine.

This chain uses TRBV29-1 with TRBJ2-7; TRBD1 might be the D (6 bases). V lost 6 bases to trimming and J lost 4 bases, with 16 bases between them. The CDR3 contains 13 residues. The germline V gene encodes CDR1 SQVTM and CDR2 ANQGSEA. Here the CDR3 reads CSVYTGQRYEQYF. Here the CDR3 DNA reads TGCAGCGTGTACACAGGGCAACGGTACGAGCAGTACTTC.

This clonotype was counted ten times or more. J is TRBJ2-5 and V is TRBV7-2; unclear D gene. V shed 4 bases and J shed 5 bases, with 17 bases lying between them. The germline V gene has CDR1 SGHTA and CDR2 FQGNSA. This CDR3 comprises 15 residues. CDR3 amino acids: CASSSLGTLGETQYF. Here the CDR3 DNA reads TGTGCCAGCAGCTCCCTAGGAACCCTTGGGGAGACCCAGTACTTC.

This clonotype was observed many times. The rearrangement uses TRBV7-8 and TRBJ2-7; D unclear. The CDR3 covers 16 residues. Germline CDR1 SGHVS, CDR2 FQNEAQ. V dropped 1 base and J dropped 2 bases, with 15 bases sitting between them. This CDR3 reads CASSLVDNPFTYEQYF. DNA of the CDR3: TGTGCCAGCAGCTTAGTTGACAATCCCTTTACCTACGAGCAGTACTTC.

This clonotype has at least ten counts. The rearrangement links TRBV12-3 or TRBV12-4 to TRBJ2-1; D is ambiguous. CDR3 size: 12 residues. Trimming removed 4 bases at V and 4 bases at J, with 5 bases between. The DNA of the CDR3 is TGTGCCAGCAGTTCCCGTTACAATGAGCAGTTCTTC. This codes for CASSSRYNEQFF.

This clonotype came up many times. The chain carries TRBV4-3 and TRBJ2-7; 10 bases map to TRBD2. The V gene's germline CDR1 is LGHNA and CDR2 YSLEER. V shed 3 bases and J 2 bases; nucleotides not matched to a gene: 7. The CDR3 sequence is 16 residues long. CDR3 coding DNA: TGCGCCAGCAGCCAGACTACTAGCGGGATAACCTACGAGCAGTACTTC. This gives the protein CASSQTTSGITYEQYF.

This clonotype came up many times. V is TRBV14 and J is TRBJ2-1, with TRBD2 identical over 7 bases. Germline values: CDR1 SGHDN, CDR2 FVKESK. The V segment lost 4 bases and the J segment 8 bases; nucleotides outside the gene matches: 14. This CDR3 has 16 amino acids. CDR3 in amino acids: CASSPVGGSRGDEQFF. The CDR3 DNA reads TGTGCCAGCAGCCCCGTGGGGGGTTCACGGGGGGATGAGCAGTTCTTC.

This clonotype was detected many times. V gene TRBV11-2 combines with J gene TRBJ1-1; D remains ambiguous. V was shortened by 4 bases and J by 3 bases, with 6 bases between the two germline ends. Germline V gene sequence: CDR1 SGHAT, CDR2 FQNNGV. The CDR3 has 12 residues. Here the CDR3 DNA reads TGTGCCAGCAGCTCGTTGGACACTGAAGCTTTCTTT. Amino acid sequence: CASSSLDTEAFF.

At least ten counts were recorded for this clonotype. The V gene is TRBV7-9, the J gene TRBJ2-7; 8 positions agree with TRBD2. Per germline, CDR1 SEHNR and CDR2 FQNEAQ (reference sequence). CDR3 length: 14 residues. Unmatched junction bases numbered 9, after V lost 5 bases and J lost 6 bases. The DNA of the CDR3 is TGTGCCAGCAGCCTTCGAGCGGGAGTCGGCGAGCAGTACTTC. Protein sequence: CASSLRAGVGEQYF.

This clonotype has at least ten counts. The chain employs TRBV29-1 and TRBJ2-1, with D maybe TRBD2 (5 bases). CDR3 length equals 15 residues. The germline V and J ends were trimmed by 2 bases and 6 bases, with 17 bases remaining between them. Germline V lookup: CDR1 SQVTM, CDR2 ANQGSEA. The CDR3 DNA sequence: TGCAGCGTTGAACAAGGCGGGCGGGCGGGCAATGAGCAGTTCTTC. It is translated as CSVEQGGRAGNEQFF.

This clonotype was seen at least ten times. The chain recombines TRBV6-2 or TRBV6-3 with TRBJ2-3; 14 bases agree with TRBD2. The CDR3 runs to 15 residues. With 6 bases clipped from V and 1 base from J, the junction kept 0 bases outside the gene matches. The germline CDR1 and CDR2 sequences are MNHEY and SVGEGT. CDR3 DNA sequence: TGTGCCAGCAGGGGACTAGCGGGAGGCACAGATACGCAGTATTTT. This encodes CASRGLAGGTDTQYF.

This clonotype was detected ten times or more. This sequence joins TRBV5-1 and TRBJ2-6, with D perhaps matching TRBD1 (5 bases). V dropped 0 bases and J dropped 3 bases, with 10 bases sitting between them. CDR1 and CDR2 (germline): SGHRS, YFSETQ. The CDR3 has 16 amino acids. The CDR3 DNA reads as TGCGCCAGCAGCTTGGTGCAGGGTTATGGGGCCAACGTCCTGACTTTC. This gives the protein CASSLVQGYGANVLTF.

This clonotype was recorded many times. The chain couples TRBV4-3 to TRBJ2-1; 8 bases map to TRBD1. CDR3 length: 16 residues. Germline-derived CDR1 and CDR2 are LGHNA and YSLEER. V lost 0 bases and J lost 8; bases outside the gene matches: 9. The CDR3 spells CASSQDLAGGFDEQFF. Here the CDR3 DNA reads TGCGCCAGCAGCCAAGATTTGGCAGGGGGCTTCGATGAGCAGTTCTTC.

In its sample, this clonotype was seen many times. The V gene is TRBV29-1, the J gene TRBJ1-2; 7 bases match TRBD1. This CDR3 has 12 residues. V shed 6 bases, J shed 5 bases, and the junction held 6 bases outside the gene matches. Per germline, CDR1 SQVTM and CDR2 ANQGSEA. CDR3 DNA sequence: TGCAGCGTCACAGGGGAGTCGTATGGCTACACCTTC. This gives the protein CSVTGESYGYTF.

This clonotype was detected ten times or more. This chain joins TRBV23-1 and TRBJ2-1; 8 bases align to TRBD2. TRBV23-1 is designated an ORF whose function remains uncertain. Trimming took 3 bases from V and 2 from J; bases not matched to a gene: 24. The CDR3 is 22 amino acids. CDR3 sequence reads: CASSHTPASRPAGERTYNEQFF. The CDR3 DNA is TGCGCCAGCAGTCACACCCCCGCAAGTAGGCCAGCGGGAGAGCGAACCTACAATGAGCAGTTCTTC.